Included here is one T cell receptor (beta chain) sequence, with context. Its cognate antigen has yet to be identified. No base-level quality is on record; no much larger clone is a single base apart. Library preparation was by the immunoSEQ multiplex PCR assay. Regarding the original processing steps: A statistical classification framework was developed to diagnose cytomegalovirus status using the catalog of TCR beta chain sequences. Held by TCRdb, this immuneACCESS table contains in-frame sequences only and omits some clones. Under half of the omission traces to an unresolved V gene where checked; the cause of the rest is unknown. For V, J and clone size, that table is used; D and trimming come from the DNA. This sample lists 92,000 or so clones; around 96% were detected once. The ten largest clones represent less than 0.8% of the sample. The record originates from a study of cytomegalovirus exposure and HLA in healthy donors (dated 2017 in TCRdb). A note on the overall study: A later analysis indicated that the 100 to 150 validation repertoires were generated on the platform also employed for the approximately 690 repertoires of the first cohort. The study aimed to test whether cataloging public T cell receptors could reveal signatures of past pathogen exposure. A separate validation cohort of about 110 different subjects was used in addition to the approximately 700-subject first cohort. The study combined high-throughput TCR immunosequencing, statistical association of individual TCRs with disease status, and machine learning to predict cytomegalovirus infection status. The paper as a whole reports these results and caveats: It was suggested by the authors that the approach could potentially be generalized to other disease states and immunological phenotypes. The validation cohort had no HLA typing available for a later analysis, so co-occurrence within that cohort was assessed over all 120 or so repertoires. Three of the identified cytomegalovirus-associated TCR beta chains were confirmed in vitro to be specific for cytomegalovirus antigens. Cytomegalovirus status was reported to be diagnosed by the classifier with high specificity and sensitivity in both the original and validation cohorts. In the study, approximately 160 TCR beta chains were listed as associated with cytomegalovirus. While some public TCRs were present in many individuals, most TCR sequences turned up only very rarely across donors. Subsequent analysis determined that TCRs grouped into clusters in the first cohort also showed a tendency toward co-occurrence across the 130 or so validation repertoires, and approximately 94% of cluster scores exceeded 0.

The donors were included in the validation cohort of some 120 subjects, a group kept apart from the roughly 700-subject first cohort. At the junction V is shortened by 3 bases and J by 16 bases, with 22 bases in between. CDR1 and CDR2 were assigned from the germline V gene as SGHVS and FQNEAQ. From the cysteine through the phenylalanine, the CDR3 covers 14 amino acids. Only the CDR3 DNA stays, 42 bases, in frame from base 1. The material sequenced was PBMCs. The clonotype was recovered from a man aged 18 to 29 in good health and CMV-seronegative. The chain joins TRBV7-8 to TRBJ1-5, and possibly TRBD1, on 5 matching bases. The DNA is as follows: TGTGCCAGCAGCTTCGATAATCGGCGGGGCCTGGCCCATTTT. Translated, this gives CASSFDNRRGLAHF.